This TCR beta chain was recorded in a study of metastatic and nonmetastatic thyroid tumors. Study-wide background: Both malignant and benign thyroid patients supplied peripheral blood and tumor or nodule tissue samples, across which the repertoires of these patients were then compared.

This CDR3 has 11 residues. Germline CDR1 reads MDHEN; CDR2 reads SYDVKM. Deletions cut 8 bases from V and 1 base from J, with 6 bases between. Thyroid surgery had not been preceded by any treatment in any patient. Findings and caveats of the study: Relative to benign nodules, malignant thyroid tumors were reportedly characterized by significantly elevated TCR beta diversity in blood and tumor.

As concerns this clone: No antigen is known for it.

Per the original data handling: In papillary thyroid cancer, a distant-metastasis classifier was built using CDR3 differences across clinicopathological groups. TCRdb re-called the PCR reads via MiXCR. The V and J calls reflect TCRdb's pipeline rather than the authors' work. This repertoire shows some 60,000 clones, 25% to 35% found once; its top ten account for roughly 15%. The TCR sequence derives from a female donor with papillary thyroid cancer or a benign thyroid nodule (not recorded which). Some clones in this sample may be carry-over from other donors' samples. V gene TRBV28 combines with J gene TRBJ2-7; D is undetermined. The sequenced sample was blood. The CDR3 coding sequence is TGTGCCAGCCAGTATTCCTACGAGCAGTACTTC. It is translated as CASQYSYEQYF.